This T cell receptor beta chain is from a study of T cells in Graves' hyperthyroidism and ophthalmopathy. The J segment lost 4 bases and the V segment lost 5 bases, leaving 11 bases of the junction unmatched. Germline V gene data show CDR1 as MNHNS and CDR2 as SASEGT. The CDR3 sequence is 17 residues long. Amplification of TCR beta CDR3 regions was performed using RNA transcripts as template. The HTBI primer set served for first-round RT-PCR of the TCR CDR3. TCRdb fed the multiplex PCR reads into MiXCR, producing one record per CDR3 protein. The data contain about 640,000 distinct CDR3 sequences, about a fifth of them singletons. This clonotype was found a few times.

Sequenced: blood. The J gene is TRBJ1-4, the V gene TRBV6-1, with 9 bases identical to TRBD1. The source of this sequence is a man younger than 45 with Graves' ophthalmopathy. The CDR3 nucleotides are TGTGCCAGCAGTAGACCGGGACAGGGTGTGGATAATGAAAAACTGTTTTTT. Residues: CASSRPGQGVDNEKLFF.